This is a list of T cell receptor beta chains from one sample in a study of T cell responses to AZD1222 COVID-19 vaccine. Libraries were prepared by immunoSEQ multiplex PCR; TCRdb keeps only in-frame clonotypes and omits some of them. The sample carries 160,000 or so clones, 75% to 95% recorded once. Sample: peripheral blood, taken on day 0 of AZD1222 vaccination. Receptor source: an adult in good health. Both conserved end residues are part of each CDR3. A D gene is named only where the DNA matches it firmly. Clone size is shown for a subset of rows, as once, few, many or a class of expanded clone.

v_call	d_call	clone_size	j_call	cdr3_nt	cdr3_aa
TRBV11-2	.	.	TRBJ2-7	TGTGCCAGCGGGATAGAAGGGGTCGAGCAGTACTTC	CASGIEGVEQYF
TRBV12-5	.	.	TRBJ1-3	TGTGCTAGTGGTTTGCCCCGACAAACCAGCTCTGGAAACACCATATATTTT	CASGLPRQTSSGNTIYF
TRBV7-8	TRBD1	.	TRBJ2-7	TGTGCCAGCAGCTTAGCAGAGACAGGGGAGGACGAGCAGTACTTC	CASSLAETGEDEQYF
TRBV21-1	.	.	TRBJ1-1	TGTGCCAGCAGCAAAGAAAGGGGGACCCTACTTACTGAAGCTTTCTTT	CASSKERGTLLTEAFF
TRBV21-1	.	.	TRBJ1-2	TGTGCCAGCAGCAAGGGGGACTCTAACTATGGCTACACCTTC	CASSKGDSNYGYTF
TRBV5-1	TRBD1	once	TRBJ2-1	TGCGCCAGCAGCTTGTTCGCAGGGGGCTGGAATGAGCAGTTCTTC	CASSLFAGGWNEQFF
TRBV6-5	.	.	TRBJ1-1	TGTGCCAGCTTCCGGGGAGGGGATTCGAACACTGAAGCTTTCTTT	CASFRGGDSNTEAFF
TRBV7-2	.	.	TRBJ1-1	TGTGCCAGCAGTAGGCTCACTGAAGCTTTCTTT	CASSRLTEAFF
TRBV11-3	TRBD1	.	TRBJ2-3	TGTGCCAGCAGCCCCCAGGGGGCTGACACAGATACGCAGTATTTT	CASSPQGADTDTQYF
TRBV4-1	.	.	TRBJ2-7	TGCGCCAGCAGCCAACTAAGCAGTCTCTCCTACGAGCAGTACTTC	CASSQLSSLSYEQYF
TRBV4-1	TRBD2	.	TRBJ2-7	TGCGCCAGCAGCCAAGATACTGCGGGAGTAAAGGGCGAGCAGTACTTC	CASSQDTAGVKGEQYF
TRBV5-1	.	.	TRBJ1-1	TGCGCCAGCCCCCAGGGGACTGAAGCTTTCTTT	CASPQGTEAFF
TRBV5-1	.	.	TRBJ1-1	TGCGCCAGCAGCCTAACAGGGAACACTGAAGCTTTCTTT	CASSLTGNTEAFF
TRBV9	.	.	TRBJ2-1	TGTGCCAGCAGCGTATTGGCTAACTCCTACAATGAGCAGTTCTTC	CASSVLANSYNEQFF
TRBV18	.	.	TRBJ2-1	TGTGCCAGCTCACCCGACCCAGGGTGGAGCTCCTACAATGAGCAGTTCTTC	CASSPDPGWSSYNEQFF
TRBV28	.	.	TRBJ2-1	TGTGCCAGCAGTTTAGGGCAGGGCAATGAGCAGTTCTTC	CASSLGQGNEQFF
TRBV19	TRBD2	.	TRBJ2-4	TGTGCCAGTAGTATAGTGGGTAGCGGGAGTGACTTGGCCAAAAACATTCAGTACTTC	CASSIVGSGSDLAKNIQYF
TRBV5-1	.	.	TRBJ2-3	TGCGCCAGCAGCTCGAGACCCGAGCGAACAGATACGCAGTATTTT	CASSSRPERTDTQYF
TRBV6-2/TRBV6-3	.	once	TRBJ2-5	TGTGCCAGCAGTTCGCAGACAGTACGAGAGACCCAGTACTTC	CASSSQTVRETQYF
TRBV28	.	.	TRBJ1-5	TGTGCCAGCAGTTTGAGTCGGGAGCCCCAGCATTTT	CASSLSREPQHF
TRBV30	.	.	TRBJ1-4	TGTGCCTGGTCACGCCGGGACCTCAACTGGGATGAAAAACTGTTTTTT	CAWSRRDLNWDEKLFF
TRBV5-8	.	.	TRBJ1-3	TGTGCCAGCAGCTTGGGGGGTTACACCATATATTTT	CASSLGGYTIYF
TRBV27	TRBD1	.	TRBJ2-7	TGTGCCAGCGGCCTACCGGGACAGGGGGACTACGAGCAGTACTTC	CASGLPGQGDYEQYF
TRBV29-1	.	.	TRBJ1-2	TGCAGCGTTAGGGAGTGGAGGGTAGAGGGCTACACCTTC	CSVREWRVEGYTF
TRBV19	TRBD1	.	TRBJ1-2	TGTGCCAGTAGTTTCAGGGGGAACTATGGCTACACCTTC	CASSFRGNYGYTF
TRBV24-1	.	.	TRBJ1-2	TGTGCCACCAGAGGTAAAAGTGACTATGGCTACACCTTC	CATRGKSDYGYTF
TRBV6-5	TRBD2	.	TRBJ2-7	TGTGCCAGCAGCCCAGGCGGGGGGCTCGGCGAGCAGTACTTC	CASSPGGGLGEQYF
TRBV11-2	TRBD2	few	TRBJ2-2	TGTGCCAGCAGCTGGCCCCTAGCGGGACCCACCGGGGAGCTGTTTTTT	CASSWPLAGPTGELFF
TRBV28	TRBD1	.	TRBJ2-2	TGTGCCAGCGGGACAGCCTACACCGGGGAGCTGTTTTTT	CASGTAYTGELFF
TRBV6-5	TRBD2	.	TRBJ2-1	TGTGCCAGCAGTTACCTCCGACTAGCGGGAGGCAATGAGCAGTTCTTC	CASSYLRLAGGNEQFF
TRBV5-1	.	.	TRBJ1-1	TGCGCCAGCAGCTTGGGTTGGGTGGTCACTGAAGCTTTCTTT	CASSLGWVVTEAFF
TRBV11-1	TRBD1	.	TRBJ2-1	TGTGCCAGCAGCGAGGGTCCGGGACAGGGGTACAATGAGCAGTTCTTC	CASSEGPGQGYNEQFF
TRBV19	.	.	TRBJ1-6	TGTGCCAGTAGTGCTCGAACAGAGTATAATTCACCCCTCCACTTT	CASSARTEYNSPLHF
TRBV9	.	.	TRBJ2-1	TGTGCCAGCAGCGAAGGACCTAGCTCCTACAATGAGCAGTTCTTC	CASSEGPSSYNEQFF
TRBV28	.	.	TRBJ1-4	TGTGCCAGCAGTTTTCGAACTAATGAAAAACTGTTTTTT	CASSFRTNEKLFF
TRBV15	.	.	TRBJ2-7	TGTGCCACCGGGGGCGGGATGCACTACGAGCAGTACTTC	CATGGGMHYEQYF
TRBV7-6	.	.	TRBJ2-1	TGTGCCAGCAGCCTAGTACCGAAAGAGTTCTTC	CASSLVPKEFF
TRBV11-3	.	.	TRBJ1-1	TGTGCCAGCAGCGGCCCCAGGGAGAACACTGAAGCTTTCTTT	CASSGPRENTEAFF
TRBV2	TRBD2	.	TRBJ2-1	TGTGCCAGCAGTGAGGGACTAGCGTCCTACAATGAGCAGTTCTTC	CASSEGLASYNEQFF
TRBV18	.	.	TRBJ2-1	TGTGCCAGCTCACCACCTCAGGGGGCGGGAGAAGGCCTAGGTACCTACAATGAGCAGTTCTTC	CASSPPQGAGEGLGTYNEQFF
TRBV27	TRBD1	.	TRBJ2-7	TGTGCCAGCAGGTTGGGACAGGGGGCCTACGAGCAGTACTTC	CASRLGQGAYEQYF
TRBV4-2	.	.	TRBJ2-2	TGTGCCAGCAGCCAAGCGTCCGGGGGTCAGGACGGGGAGCTGTTTTTT	CASSQASGGQDGELFF
TRBV5-1	.	.	TRBJ1-1	TGCGCCAGCAGCTTGGAGGACAGTTCGAACACTGAAGCTTTCTTT	CASSLEDSSNTEAFF
TRBV7-6	TRBD2	.	TRBJ2-5	TGTGCCAGCAGCCTATACCTAGCGGGGGGACAAGAGACCCAGTACTTC	CASSLYLAGGQETQYF
TRBV6-5	TRBD2	once	TRBJ2-3	TGTGCCAGCATGAAAGCGGGAGGGACAGATACGCAGTATTTT	CASMKAGGTDTQYF
TRBV6-5	.	.	TRBJ2-5	TGTGCCAGCAGCGCCCGGAGTGGGGGGGAGACCCAGTACTTC	CASSARSGGETQYF
TRBV12-5	.	.	TRBJ2-5	TGTGCTAGTGGTCGAGAGGTCGGGACCCAGTACTTC	CASGREVGTQYF